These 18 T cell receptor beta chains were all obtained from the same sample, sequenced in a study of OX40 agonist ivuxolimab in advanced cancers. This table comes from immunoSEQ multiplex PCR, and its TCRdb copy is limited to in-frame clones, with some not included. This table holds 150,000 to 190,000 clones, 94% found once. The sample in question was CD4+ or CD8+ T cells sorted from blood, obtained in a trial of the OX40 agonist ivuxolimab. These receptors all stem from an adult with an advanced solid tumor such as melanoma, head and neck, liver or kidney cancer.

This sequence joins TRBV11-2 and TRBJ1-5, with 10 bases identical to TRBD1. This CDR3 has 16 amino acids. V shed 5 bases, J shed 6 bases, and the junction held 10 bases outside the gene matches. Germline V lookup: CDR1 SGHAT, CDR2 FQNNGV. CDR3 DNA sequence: TGTGCCAGCAGCGCCCGGGGACAGGGGTCACGTCAGCCCCAGCATTTT. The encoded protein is CASSARGQGSRQPQHF.

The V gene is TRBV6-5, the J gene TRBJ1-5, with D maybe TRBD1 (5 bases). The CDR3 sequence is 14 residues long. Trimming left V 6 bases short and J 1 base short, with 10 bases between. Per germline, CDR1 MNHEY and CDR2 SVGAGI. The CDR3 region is CASRPGPSNQPQHF. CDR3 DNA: TGTGCCAGCAGACCGGGACCGAGCAATCAGCCCCAGCATTTT.

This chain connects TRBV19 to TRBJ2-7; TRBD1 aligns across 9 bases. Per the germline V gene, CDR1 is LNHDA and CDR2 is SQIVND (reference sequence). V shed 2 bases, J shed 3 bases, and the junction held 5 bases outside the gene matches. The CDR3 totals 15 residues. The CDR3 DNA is TGTGCCAGTAGTATAACCCGGACAGGGGACTACGAGCAGTACTTC. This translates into CASSITRTGDYEQYF.

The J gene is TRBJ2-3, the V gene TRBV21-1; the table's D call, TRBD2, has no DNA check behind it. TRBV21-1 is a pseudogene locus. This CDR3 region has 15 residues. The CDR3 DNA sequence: TGTGCCAGCACCAGGGAGCGGGAGGTTGCAGATACGCAGTATTTT. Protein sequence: CASTREREVADTQYF.

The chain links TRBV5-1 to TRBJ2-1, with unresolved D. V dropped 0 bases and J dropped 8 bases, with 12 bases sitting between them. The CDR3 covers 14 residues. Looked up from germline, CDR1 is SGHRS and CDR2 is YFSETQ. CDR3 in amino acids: CASSLGTIGHEQFF. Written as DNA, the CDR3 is TGCGCCAGCAGCTTGGGAACTATAGGCCATGAGCAGTTCTTC.

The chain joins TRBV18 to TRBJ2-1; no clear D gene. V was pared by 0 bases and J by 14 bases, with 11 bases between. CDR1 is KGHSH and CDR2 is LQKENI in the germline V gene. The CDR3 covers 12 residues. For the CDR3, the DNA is TGTGCCAGCTCACCACCGTCGGCGCAGGAGTTCTTC. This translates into CASSPPSAQEFF.

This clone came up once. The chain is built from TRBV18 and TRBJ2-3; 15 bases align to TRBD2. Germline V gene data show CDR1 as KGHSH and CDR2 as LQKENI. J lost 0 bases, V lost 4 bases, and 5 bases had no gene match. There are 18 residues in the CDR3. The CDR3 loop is CASSRGTSGGISTDTQYF. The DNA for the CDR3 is TGTGCCAGCTCACGCGGGACTAGCGGGGGGATAAGCACAGATACGCAGTATTTT.

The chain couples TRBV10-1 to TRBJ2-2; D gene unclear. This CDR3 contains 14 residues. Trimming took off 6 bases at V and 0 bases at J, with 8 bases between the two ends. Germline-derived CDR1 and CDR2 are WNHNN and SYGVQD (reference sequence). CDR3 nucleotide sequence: TGCGCCAGCAGCGCCCTATCGAACACCGGGGAGCTGTTTTTT. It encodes CASSALSNTGELFF.

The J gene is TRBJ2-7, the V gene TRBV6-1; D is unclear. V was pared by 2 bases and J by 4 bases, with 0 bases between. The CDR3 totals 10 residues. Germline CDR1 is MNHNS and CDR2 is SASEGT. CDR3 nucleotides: TGTGCCAGCAGTGAATACGAGCAGTACTTC. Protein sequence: CASSEYEQYF.

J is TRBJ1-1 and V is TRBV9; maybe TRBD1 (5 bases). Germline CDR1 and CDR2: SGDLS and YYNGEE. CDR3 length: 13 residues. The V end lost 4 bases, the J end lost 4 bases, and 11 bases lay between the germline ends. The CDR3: CASSIGGSTEAFF. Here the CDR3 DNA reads TGTGCCAGCAGCATTGGGGGGAGCACTGAAGCTTTCTTT.

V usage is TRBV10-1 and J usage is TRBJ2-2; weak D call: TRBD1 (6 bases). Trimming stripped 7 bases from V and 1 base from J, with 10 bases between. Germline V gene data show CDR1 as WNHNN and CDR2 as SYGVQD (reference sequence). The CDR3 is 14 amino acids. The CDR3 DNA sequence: TGCGCCAGCAAGGGGGACGGGAACACCGGGGAGCTGTTTTTT. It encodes CASKGDGNTGELFF.

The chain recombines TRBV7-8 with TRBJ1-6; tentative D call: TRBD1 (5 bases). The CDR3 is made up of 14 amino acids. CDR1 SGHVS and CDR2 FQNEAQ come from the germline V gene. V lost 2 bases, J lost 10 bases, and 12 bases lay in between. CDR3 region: CASSLRREHSPLHF. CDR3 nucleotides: TGTGCCAGCAGCTTACGCAGGGAACACTCACCCCTCCACTTT.

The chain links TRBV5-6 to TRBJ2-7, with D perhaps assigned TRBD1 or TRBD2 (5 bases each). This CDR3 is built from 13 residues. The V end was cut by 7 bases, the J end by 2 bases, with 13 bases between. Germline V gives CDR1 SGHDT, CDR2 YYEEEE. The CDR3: CASVRDGAYEQYF. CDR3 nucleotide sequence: TGTGCCAGCGTTCGGGACGGAGCCTACGAGCAGTACTTC.

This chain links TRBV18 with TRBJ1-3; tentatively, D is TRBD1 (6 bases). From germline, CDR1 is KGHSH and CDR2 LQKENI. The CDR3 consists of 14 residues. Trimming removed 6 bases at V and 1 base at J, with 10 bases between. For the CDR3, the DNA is TGTGCCAGCTCGCCGACAGGATCTGGAAACACCATATATTTT. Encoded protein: CASSPTGSGNTIYF.

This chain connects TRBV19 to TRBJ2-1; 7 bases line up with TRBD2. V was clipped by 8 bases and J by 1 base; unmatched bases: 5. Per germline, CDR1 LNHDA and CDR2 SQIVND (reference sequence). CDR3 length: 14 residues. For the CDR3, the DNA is TGTGCCAGTCGAAGCGGGACTTCCTACAATGAGCAGTTCTTC. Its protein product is CASRSGTSYNEQFF.

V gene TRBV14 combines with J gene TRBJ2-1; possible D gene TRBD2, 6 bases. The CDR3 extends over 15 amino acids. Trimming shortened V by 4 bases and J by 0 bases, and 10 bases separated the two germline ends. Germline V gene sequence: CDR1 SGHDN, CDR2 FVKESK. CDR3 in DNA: TGTGCCAGCAGCCTTCCCGGGAGCTCCTACAATGAGCAGTTCTTC. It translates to CASSLPGSSYNEQFF.

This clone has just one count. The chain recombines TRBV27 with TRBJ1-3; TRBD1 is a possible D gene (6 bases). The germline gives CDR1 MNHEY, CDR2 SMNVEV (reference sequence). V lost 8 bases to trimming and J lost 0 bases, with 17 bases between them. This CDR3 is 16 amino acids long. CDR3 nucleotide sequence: TGTGCCAGCGGATTAGGGGGAGGTAGCTCTGGAAACACCATATATTTT. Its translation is CASGLGGGSSGNTIYF.

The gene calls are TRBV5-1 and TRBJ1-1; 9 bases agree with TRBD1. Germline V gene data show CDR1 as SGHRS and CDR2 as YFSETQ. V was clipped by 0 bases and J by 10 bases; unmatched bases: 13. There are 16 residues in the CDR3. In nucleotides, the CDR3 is TGCGCCAGCAGCTTGGCCCCGCTGACAGGGGGATATGGAGCTTTCTTT. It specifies CASSLAPLTGGYGAFF.